This is a list of T cell receptor beta chains from one sample in a study. A single record per CDR3 protein comes from TCRdb applying MiXCR to the 5' RACE reads. The top ten clones hold 3.2% of a sample with tens of thousands of distinct CDR3 sequences, about 24% of them seen once. Sequenced: tumor-infiltrating naive CD4+ T cells sorted from the breast tumor. The receptors shown here come from a female donor with breast cancer. Both conserved end residues are part of each CDR3. D genes are given only for firm matches. Where a row states a size, it is once, few, many or the class of an expanded clone; other rows omit it.

>TRBV7-6|TRBD1|TRBJ2-3|.
TGTGCCAGCAGAAGAGCACAGGGGGCGGGAGATACGCAGTATTTT
CASRRAQGAGDTQYF
>TRBV7-9|TRBD1|TRBJ2-3|.
TGTGCCAACAGTCATGACAGGGCGCGAGGCACAGATACGCAGTATTTT
CANSHDRARGTDTQYF
>TRBV29-1|TRBD1|TRBJ2-1|.
TGCAGCGTCCATGCATGGGGGACAGGGGGCCTCAGCTCCTACAATGAGCAGTTCTTC
CSVHAWGTGGLSSYNEQFF
>TRBV5-1|.|TRBJ1-1|.
TGCGCCAGCAGCCTGAACCAGAGTAACACTGAAGCTTTCTTT
CASSLNQSNTEAFF
>TRBV15|.|TRBJ2-1|.
TGTGCCACCAGTCCTAGATACGGTACTTTCTACAATGAGCAGTTCTTC
CATSPRYGTFYNEQFF
>TRBV20-1|.|TRBJ2-7|.
TGCAGTGCCTCCAAGGCCGGGAACTACGAGCAGTACTTC
CSASKAGNYEQYF
>TRBV2|.|TRBJ1-6|.
TGTGCCAGCAGACTTGGGAGCGAGAAGAATTCACCCCTCCACTTT
CASRLGSEKNSPLHF
>TRBV12-3/TRBV12-4|TRBD2|TRBJ2-1|.
TGTGCCAGCAGTTTTCGTAGCGGGTACTACAATGAGCAGTTCTTC
CASSFRSGYYNEQFF
>TRBV6-6|.|TRBJ2-7|few
TGTGCCAGCACCGAGGGGCCAGGTCGCTCCTACGAGCAGTACTTC
CASTEGPGRSYEQYF
>TRBV7-9|.|TRBJ2-5|medium-sized
TGTGCCAGCAGCTTAGGGCAGGTCCAAGAGACCCAGTACTTC
CASSLGQVQETQYF
>TRBV24-1|.|TRBJ2-7|.
TGTGCCACCAGTGATCCGGACAGAGCCTACGAGCAGTACTTC
CATSDPDRAYEQYF
>TRBV20-1|TRBD2|TRBJ2-1|few
TGCAGTGCCAATCCGGCCTCCGGGACTAGCGGGAGTTCCGCGGCGGATGAGCAGTTCTTC
CSANPASGTSGSSAADEQFF
>TRBV5-1|.|TRBJ1-2|many
TGCGCCAGCAGCTTGGCGACGCAGGGCCATGGCTACACCTTC
CASSLATQGHGYTF
>TRBV5-1|TRBD1|TRBJ2-3|few
TGCGCCAGCAGCTCACAGGGGCTCACAGATACGCAGTATTTT
CASSSQGLTDTQYF
>TRBV4-1|TRBD1|TRBJ1-5|.
TGCGCCAGCAGCAAAGGGCTGGGACAGGGTGAACAGCCCCAGCATTTT
CASSKGLGQGEQPQHF
>TRBV9|.|TRBJ2-2|few
TGTGCCAGCAGTGACGGACGTAACCTGAACACCGGGGAGCTGTTTTTT
CASSDGRNLNTGELFF
>TRBV5-1|.|TRBJ1-4|medium-sized
TGCGCCAGCAGCTCAGCAGGCCTCTCCGAAAAACTGTTTTTT
CASSSAGLSEKLFF
>TRBV27|.|TRBJ2-5|few
TGTGCCAGCAGTTTATCGGGAAGGGGGGAGACCCAGTACTTC
CASSLSGRGETQYF
>TRBV5-1|TRBD2|TRBJ2-1|.
TGCGCCAGCAGCCCGACTAGCGGGCAATTAAAGGAGCAGTTCTTC
CASSPTSGQLKEQFF
>TRBV28|TRBD1|TRBJ2-7|many
TGTGCCAGCAGGGCAGGACAGGGGGCGAGGGAGCAGTACTTC
CASRAGQGAREQYF
>TRBV29-1|.|TRBJ2-2|.
TGCAGCGGGAGGGGTGAGGGATCTCGGACCGGGGAGCTGTTTTTT
CSGRGEGSRTGELFF
>TRBV5-1|TRBD1|TRBJ1-1|.
TGCGCCAGCAGCTTGGCCGGACAGGGCGCCGCAGCTTTCTTT
CASSLAGQGAAAFF
>TRBV5-1|TRBD1|TRBJ2-1|.
TGCGCCAGCAGCCCCTTACAGGGGGCCTACAATGAGCAGTTCTTC
CASSPLQGAYNEQFF
>TRBV4-2|.|TRBJ2-1|.
TGTGCCAGCAGCCAAGATGACCGATACAATGAGCAGTTCTTC
CASSQDDRYNEQFF
>TRBV20-1|.|TRBJ2-7|many
TGCAGTTCTCCTAGGATCCCCTACGAGCAGTACTTC
CSSPRIPYEQYF
>TRBV4-1|TRBD1|TRBJ1-5|.
TGCGCCAGCAGCCAGACAGGGAGCAATCAGCCCCAGCATTTT
CASSQTGSNQPQHF
>TRBV24-1|.|TRBJ2-1|few
TGTGCCACCAGTGACTCCCACAGCAATGAGCAGTTCTTC
CATSDSHSNEQFF
>TRBV20-1|TRBD1|TRBJ1-2|many
TGCAGTGCTAGCCTGACAGGGGTTCATGGCTACACCTTC
CSASLTGVHGYTF
>TRBV12-3/TRBV12-4|.|TRBJ1-2|.
TGTGCCAGCAGTTTTCTGGCGGGGGGTGGCTACACCTTC
CASSFLAGGGYTF
>TRBV11-2|.|TRBJ2-1|few
TGTGCCAGCAGCCTCAGGCAGAGCTCCTACAATGAGCAGTTCTTC
CASSLRQSSYNEQFF
>TRBV27|.|TRBJ1-6|once
TGCGCCAGCAGTTTTTCTGGACGAACCCAGAATAATTCACCCCTCCACTTT
CASSFSGRTQNNSPLHF
>TRBV7-9|.|TRBJ1-1|.
TGTGCCAGCAGCTTAGGGCAGGTGAACACTGAAGCTTTCTTT
CASSLGQVNTEAFF
>TRBV11-2|TRBD1|TRBJ2-1|.
TGTGCCACCGACAGGACAGGGAGTCTCAATGAGCAGTTCTTC
CATDRTGSLNEQFF
>TRBV25-1|.|TRBJ2-2|few
TGTGCCAGCAGTGACCATACAGGGCGTCCCGGGGAGCTGTTTTTT
CASSDHTGRPGELFF
>TRBV7-6|.|TRBJ1-4|few
TGTGCCAGCAGCTTACGGGAGGCACTGTTTTTT
CASSLREALFF
>TRBV20-1|TRBD1|TRBJ2-1|few
TGCAGTGCTAGCCCCTACACAGGGGGAAACTACAATGAGCAGTTCTTC
CSASPYTGGNYNEQFF
>TRBV6-5|.|TRBJ2-5|.
TGTGCCAGCAGCCCTCGCGGTGGAGGGACCCAGTACTTC
CASSPRGGGTQYF
>TRBV20-1|TRBD1|TRBJ1-5|few
TGCAGTGCTACCAGGGGGAATCAGCCCCAGCATTTT
CSATRGNQPQHF
>TRBV5-1|.|TRBJ2-5|.
TGCGCCAGCAGCTTGGGCGGAAGCGGGCAAGAGACCCAGTACTTC
CASSLGGSGQETQYF
>TRBV28|.|TRBJ2-2|few
TGTGCCAGCAGTTTATCGTCCATCCTCTCCGGGGAGCTGTTTTTT
CASSLSSILSGELFF
>TRBV7-9|.|TRBJ2-7|.
TGTGCCAGCAGGCCGAACTTCAGGGCGAGCTCCTACGAGCAGTACTTC
CASRPNFRASSYEQYF
>TRBV5-6|TRBD1|TRBJ2-3|.
TGTGCCAGCAGCGCGCCCGACAGGGCTACGCAGTATTTT
CASSAPDRATQYF
>TRBV2|.|TRBJ1-1|.
TGTGCCAGCAGCAGAGACATGAACACTGAAGCTTGCTTT
CASSRDMNTEACF
>TRBV11-2|TRBD1|TRBJ2-5|.
TGTGCCAGCAGCTCCGGGACAGGGGTAGAGACCCAGTACTTC
CASSSGTGVETQYF